The next 22 T cell receptor beta chains were all read from a single sample in a study of regulatory T cells in long-lasting Graves disease. Assembly of TCR beta libraries relied on iRepertoire HTBI primers together with Arm-PCR of CDR3 regions. TCRdb independently ran MiXCR on the multiplex PCR reads; one entry per CDR3 protein. The table lists 700,000 or so distinct CDR3 sequences, around 30% of them singletons. Indicated time point: persistent/refractory GD, antithyroid drugs over 5 years with positive TRAb. Scientists built the TCR library using RNA that was extracted from PBMCs. The sample here was peripheral blood mononuclear cells (PBMCs), taken when the disease was refractory, from a patient treated with antithyroid drugs. The receptors were sampled from a female donor with Graves disease.

The rearrangement links TRBV20-1 to TRBJ2-2, with 7 nucleotides matching TRBD1. In germline, CDR1 is DFQATT, CDR2 SNEGSKA (reference sequence). The CDR3 loop spans 15 amino acids. V dropped 6 bases and J dropped 2; count of bases not matched to a gene: 9. CDR3 protein: CSAHLTGPNTGELFF. The CDR3 bases are TGCAGTGCACACCTGACAGGGCCCAACACCGGGGAGCTGTTTTTT.

The chain carries TRBV9 and TRBJ1-4; D is ambiguous. The CDR3 is made up of 14 amino acids. The ends were cut back, 2 bases at V and 3 bases at J, with 8 bases in the middle. The germline V gene has CDR1 SGDLS and CDR2 YYNGEE. Here the CDR3 reads CASSVTVSNEKLFF. The CDR3 DNA sequence: TGTGCCAGCAGCGTGACGGTTTCTAATGAAAAACTGTTTTTT.

In its sample, this clonotype was seen many times. The V and J genes are TRBV27 and TRBJ1-2; D call uncertain. CDR1 is MNHEY and CDR2 is SMNVEV in the germline V gene (reference sequence). This CDR3 is built from 13 residues. The V gene lost 6 bases and the J gene lost 7 bases, with 15 bases spanning the gap. CDR3 residues: CASSPVEVGGYTF. DNA of the CDR3: TGTGCCAGCAGCCCGGTTGAGGTCGGTGGCTACACCTTC.

This clonotype was counted only a few times. This chain joins TRBV20-1 and TRBJ2-7; a weak D match, TRBD2 (6 bases). CDR1 is DFQATT and CDR2 is SNEGSKA in the germline V gene (reference sequence). Trimming pared 0 bases from V and 2 bases from J, leaving 14 bases between. CDR3 length: 15 amino acids. CDR3 region: CSARDPGGTPYEQYF. For the CDR3, the DNA is TGCAGTGCTAGAGATCCGGGCGGGACTCCCTACGAGCAGTACTTC.

This clonotype was observed a few times. The J gene is TRBJ1-1, the V gene TRBV9, with D perhaps matching TRBD1 (6 bases). V was cut by 4 bases and J by 5 bases, with 24 bases left in between. Germline values: CDR1 SGDLS, CDR2 YYNGEE. The CDR3 is made up of 17 amino acids. CDR3 in DNA: TGTGCCAGCAGCACCTCGGCCCGGCCAGGGGAAGGTACTGAAGCTTTCTTT. Translating it yields CASSTSARPGEGTEAFF.

The rearrangement links TRBV28 to TRBJ2-7, with TRBD1 identical over 9 bases. Germline V CDR1 and CDR2: MDHEN, SYDVKM. This CDR3 has 15 amino acids. V shed 7 bases, J shed 3 bases, and the junction held 10 bases outside the gene matches. This chain's CDR3 is CASTQRQGDLYEQYF. DNA of the CDR3: TGTGCCAGCACCCAGCGACAGGGGGACCTCTACGAGCAGTACTTC.

This clonotype was observed a handful of times. The V call is TRBV29-1, the J call TRBJ2-7; 13 nucleotides line up with TRBD2. The CDR3 covers 16 residues. CDR1 and CDR2 (germline): SQVTM, ANQGSEA. Trimming cost V 1 base and J 0 bases; bases outside gene matches: 3. The CDR3, as DNA: TGCAGCGTTGAAGGGACTAGCGGGGGAAGCTCCTACGAGCAGTACTTC. It is translated as CSVEGTSGGSSYEQYF.

The chain employs TRBV7-9 and TRBJ2-7; TRBD2 matches 10 bases. CDR3 length equals 14 residues. Germline V gene lookup returns CDR1 SEHNR and CDR2 FQNEAQ (reference sequence). With 4 bases clipped from V and 4 bases from J, the junction kept 4 bases outside the gene matches. The CDR3 reads CASSSASGGYEQYF. CDR3 nucleotide sequence: TGTGCCAGCAGCTCTGCTAGCGGGGGATACGAGCAGTACTTC.

V and J are TRBV28 and TRBJ2-3; D possibly corresponds to TRBD2 (6 bases). The CDR3 length is 15 residues. Trimming shortened V by 4 bases and J by 5 bases, and 16 bases separated the two germline ends. Germline loops: CDR1 MDHEN, CDR2 SYDVKM. For the CDR3, the DNA is TGTGCCAGCAGTTCGGCGGGGCTATCTTTAGATACGCAGTATTTT. As protein: CASSSAGLSLDTQYF.

There are a few counts of this clonotype. V usage is TRBV9 and J usage is TRBJ2-7; TRBD1 aligns across 9 bases. The CDR3 covers 17 residues. V was clipped by 3 bases and J by 2 bases; unmatched bases: 12. The germline CDR1 and CDR2 sequences are SGDLS and YYNGEE. CDR3 region: CASSAHQRTGDTYEQYF. The DNA of the CDR3 is TGTGCCAGCAGCGCACATCAACGGACAGGGGACACCTACGAGCAGTACTTC.

On this clonotype: It may be a read error: a sequence one base away is much more abundant. V and J are TRBV28 and TRBJ2-7, with D maybe TRBD1 (5 bases). The CDR3 is 14 amino acids. Trimming left V 5 bases short and J 3 bases short, with 14 bases between. Germline lookup yields CDR1 MDHEN and CDR2 SYDVKM. The CDR3 DNA follows: TGTGCCAGCAGTGAAGGGGCAGGGCTCTACGAGCAGTACTTC. Protein product: CASSEGAGLYEQYF.

This clonotype was picked up a small number of times. The J gene is TRBJ1-1, the V gene TRBV3-1; 10 bases line up with TRBD1. The V segment lost 4 bases and the J segment 6 bases; nucleotides outside the gene matches: 5. The CDR3 has 14 amino acids. Germline loops: CDR1 LGHDT, CDR2 YNNKEL (reference sequence). Here the CDR3 DNA reads TGTGCCAGCAGCCTCGCCGGGACAGGGGCTGAAGCTTTCTTT. Residues: CASSLAGTGAEAFF.

This clonotype was seen only a few times. CDR3 sequence (DNA): TGTGCCAGCAGTTACGCCCGCACAGATACGCAGTATTTT. Translating it yields CASSYARTDTQYF. The rearrangement joins TRBV6-2 or TRBV6-3 to TRBJ2-3; D is ambiguous. V dropped 2 bases and J dropped 1 base, with 4 bases sitting between them. The CDR3 length is 13 residues. Germline CDR1 reads MNHEY; CDR2 reads SVGEGT.

Only a few counts were recorded for this clonotype. The rearrangement joins TRBV4-1 to TRBJ1-4; possible D gene TRBD1, 5 bases. The CDR3 is 16 amino acids. Germline CDR1 and CDR2: MGHRA and YSYEKL. The germline V and J ends were trimmed by 1 base and 2 bases, with 11 bases remaining between them. CDR3 in amino acids: CASSQVGAMTNEKLFF. The CDR3 DNA reads as TGCGCCAGCAGCCAAGTCGGGGCGATGACTAATGAAAAACTGTTTTTT.

This clonotype was detected ten times or more. The chain is built from TRBV2 and TRBJ1-1, with D perhaps matching TRBD1 (5 bases). V lost 4 bases and J 0 bases, leaving 9 bases between the germline ends. Germline CDR1 and CDR2: SNHLY and FYNNEI. The CDR3 spans 14 residues. DNA for the CDR3: TGTGCCAGCAGTGTGACAGTCATGAACACTGAAGCTTTCTTT. It encodes CASSVTVMNTEAFF.

As regards this clonotype: Since a much larger clone is just one base distant, this may be a read error. The rearrangement uses TRBV28 and TRBJ1-4, with unresolved D. The CDR3 extends over 15 amino acids. Looked up from germline, CDR1 is MDHEN and CDR2 is SYDVKM. The CDR3 protein is CASSPQDATNGKLFF. CDR3 bases: TGTGCCAGCAGCCCCCAAGACGCAACTAATGGAAAACTGTTTTTT.

This clonotype was seen repeatedly, ten times or more. This chain connects TRBV28 to TRBJ1-5; D remains ambiguous. Germline loops: CDR1 MDHEN, CDR2 SYDVKM. V was trimmed by 5 bases and J by 3 bases, leaving 5 bases between them. The CDR3 sequence is 12 residues long. The CDR3 is CASSVNNQPQHF. DNA for the CDR3: TGTGCCAGCAGTGTAAACAATCAGCCCCAGCATTTT.

There are a few counts of this clonotype. The chain carries TRBV2 and TRBJ1-1; D not certain. The V and J ends lost 8 bases and 0 bases respectively, with 13 bases between them. The CDR3 runs 14 residues. Germline V CDR1 and CDR2: SNHLY, FYNNEI. Here the CDR3 reads CASVRTTMNTEAFF. The CDR3 DNA is TGTGCCAGCGTCCGGACCACCATGAACACTGAAGCTTTCTTT.

CDR3 bases: TGTGCCAGCAGCTCGCCGACGCGGGCCCCACGAAAGCAGTACTTC. It is translated as CASSSPTRAPRKQYF. The chain employs TRBV6-1 and TRBJ2-7; possible D gene TRBD2, 5 bases. CDR1 is MNHNS and CDR2 is SASEGT in the germline V gene. The CDR3 contains 15 residues. V gave up 6 bases and J gave up 8 bases, with 23 bases separating them.

The chain joins TRBV24-1 to TRBJ2-3, with TRBD1 matching over 10 bases. The V segment lost 3 bases and the J segment 3 bases; nucleotides outside the gene matches: 5. The V gene's germline CDR1 is KGHDR and CDR2 SFDVKD. CDR3 length: 16 residues. The CDR3 DNA sequence: TGTGCCACCAGTGATACCGGGACAGGGGATACAGATACGCAGTATTTT. As protein: CATSDTGTGDTDTQYF.

This clonotype was counted a few times. The chain carries TRBV7-9 and TRBJ2-7; 7 nucleotides line up with TRBD1. The CDR3 spans 15 residues. The J segment lost 0 bases and the V segment lost 3 bases, leaving 5 bases of the junction unmatched. The germline V gene encodes CDR1 SEHNR and CDR2 FQNEAQ (reference sequence). CDR3 bases: TGTGCCAGCAGCTTGAGGGGGACAGACTCCTACGAGCAGTACTTC. Encoded protein: CASSLRGTDSYEQYF. The full variable domain, completed using reference TRBV7-9 and TRBJ2-7, is DTGVSQNPRHKITKRGQNVTFRCDPISEHNRLYWYRQTLGQGPEFLTYFQNEAQLEKSRLLSDRFSAERPKGSFSTLEIQRTEQGDSAMYLCASSLRGTDSYEQYFGPGTRLTVT.

The chain is built from TRBV20-1 and TRBJ2-3; no reliable D call. This CDR3 is 16 amino acids long. Per the germline V gene, CDR1 is DFQATT and CDR2 is SNEGSKA (reference sequence). The V and J ends lost 3 bases and 0 bases respectively, with 16 bases between them. The CDR3 DNA reads TGCAGTGCTAGCTCCCCATATGGATCTAGCACAGATACGCAGTATTTT. It encodes CSASSPYGSSTDTQYF.